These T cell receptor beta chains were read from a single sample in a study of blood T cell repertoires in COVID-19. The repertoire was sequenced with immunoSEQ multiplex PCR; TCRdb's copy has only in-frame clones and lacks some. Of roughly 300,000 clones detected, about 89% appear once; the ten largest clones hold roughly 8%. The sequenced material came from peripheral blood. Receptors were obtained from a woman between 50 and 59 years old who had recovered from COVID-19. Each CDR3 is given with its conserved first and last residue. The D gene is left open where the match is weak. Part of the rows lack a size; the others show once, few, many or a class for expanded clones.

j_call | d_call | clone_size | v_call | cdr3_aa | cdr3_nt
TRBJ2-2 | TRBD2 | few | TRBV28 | CATRTSGRPAGELFF | TGTGCCACCCGGACTAGCGGTCGCCCGGCCGGGGAGCTGTTTTTT
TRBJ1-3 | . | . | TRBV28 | CASSLMGTQQSSGNTIYF | TGTGCCAGCAGTTTAATGGGGACACAACAATCCTCTGGAAACACCATATATTTT
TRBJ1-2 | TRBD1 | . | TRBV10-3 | CAISGGQVDGYTF | TGTGCCATCAGTGGGGGACAGGTGGATGGCTACACCTTC
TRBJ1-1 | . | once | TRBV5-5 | CASSPRTEFLTEAFF | TGTGCCAGCAGCCCCCGGACAGAATTCCTGACTGAAGCTTTCTTT
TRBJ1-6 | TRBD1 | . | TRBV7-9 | CATRDRVTSPLHF | TGTGCCACACGGGACAGGGTAACCTCACCCCTCCACTTT
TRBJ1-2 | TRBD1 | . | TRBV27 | CASSLSPLQGRDYGYTF | TGTGCCAGCAGTTTATCACCGCTACAGGGGCGAGACTATGGCTACACCTTC
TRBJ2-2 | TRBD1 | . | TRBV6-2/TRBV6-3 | CASSYSIRRRDSDKVGELFF | TGTGCCAGCAGTTACTCGATTAGGCGCCGGGACAGCGACAAGGTCGGGGAGCTGTTTTTT
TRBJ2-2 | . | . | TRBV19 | CASTHPPLGDPDTGELFF | TGTGCCAGTACCCACCCCCCCCTCGGTGATCCGGACACCGGGGAGCTGTTTTTT
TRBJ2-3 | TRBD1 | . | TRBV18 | CASSPGTDPTDTQYF | TGTGCCAGCTCACCGGGGACAGATCCCACAGATACGCAGTATTTT
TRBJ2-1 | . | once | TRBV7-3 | CASSPGFTPKADEQFF | TGTGCCAGCAGCCCAGGGTTTACCCCAAAGGCGGATGAGCAGTTCTTC
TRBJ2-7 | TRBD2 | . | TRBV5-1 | CASSVGTSGYEQYF | TGCGCCAGCAGCGTCGGGACTAGCGGGTACGAGCAGTACTTC
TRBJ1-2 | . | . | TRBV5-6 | CASSLDLATKGYTF | TGTGCCAGCAGCTTGGACCTGGCAACGAAAGGCTACACCTTC
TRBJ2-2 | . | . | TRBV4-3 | CASSQDQSQRNTGELFF | TGCGCCAGCAGCCAAGATCAGAGTCAGCGGAACACCGGGGAGCTGTTTTTT
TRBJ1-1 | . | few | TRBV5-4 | CASSHPQGSEAFF | TGTGCCAGCAGCCATCCACAGGGTTCTGAAGCTTTCTTT
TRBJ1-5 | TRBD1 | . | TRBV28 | CASREGAGNQPQHF | TGTGCCAGCAGGGAGGGGGCGGGCAATCAGCCCCAGCATTTT
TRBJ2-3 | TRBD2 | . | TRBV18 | CASSRGTSGRRSTDTQYF | TGTGCCAGCTCACGCGGGACTAGCGGGAGGCGTAGCACAGATACGCAGTATTTT
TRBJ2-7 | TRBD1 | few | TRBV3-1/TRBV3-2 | CASSTSRDRSPYEQYF | TGTGCCAGCAGCACCTCACGGGACAGGTCCCCCTACGAGCAGTACTTC
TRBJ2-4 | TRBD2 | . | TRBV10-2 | CASGELAGAKNIQYF | TGCGCCAGCGGAGAACTAGCGGGGGCTAAAAACATTCAGTACTTC
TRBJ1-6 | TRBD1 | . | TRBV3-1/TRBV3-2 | CASSRTGTASPLHF | TGTGCCAGCAGCCGGACAGGGACGGCTTCACCCCTCCACTTT
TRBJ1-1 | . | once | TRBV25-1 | CASSEWDRGTEAFF | TGTGCCAGCAGTGAATGGGATCGGGGGACTGAAGCTTTCTTT
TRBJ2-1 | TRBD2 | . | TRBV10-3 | CAISANPSGGAANEQFF | TGTGCCATCAGTGCCAATCCTAGCGGGGGGGCCGCCAATGAGCAGTTCTTC
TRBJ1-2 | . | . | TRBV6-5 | CASRKPGQRDYGYTF | TGTGCCAGCAGAAAACCGGGACAACGGGACTATGGCTACACCTTC